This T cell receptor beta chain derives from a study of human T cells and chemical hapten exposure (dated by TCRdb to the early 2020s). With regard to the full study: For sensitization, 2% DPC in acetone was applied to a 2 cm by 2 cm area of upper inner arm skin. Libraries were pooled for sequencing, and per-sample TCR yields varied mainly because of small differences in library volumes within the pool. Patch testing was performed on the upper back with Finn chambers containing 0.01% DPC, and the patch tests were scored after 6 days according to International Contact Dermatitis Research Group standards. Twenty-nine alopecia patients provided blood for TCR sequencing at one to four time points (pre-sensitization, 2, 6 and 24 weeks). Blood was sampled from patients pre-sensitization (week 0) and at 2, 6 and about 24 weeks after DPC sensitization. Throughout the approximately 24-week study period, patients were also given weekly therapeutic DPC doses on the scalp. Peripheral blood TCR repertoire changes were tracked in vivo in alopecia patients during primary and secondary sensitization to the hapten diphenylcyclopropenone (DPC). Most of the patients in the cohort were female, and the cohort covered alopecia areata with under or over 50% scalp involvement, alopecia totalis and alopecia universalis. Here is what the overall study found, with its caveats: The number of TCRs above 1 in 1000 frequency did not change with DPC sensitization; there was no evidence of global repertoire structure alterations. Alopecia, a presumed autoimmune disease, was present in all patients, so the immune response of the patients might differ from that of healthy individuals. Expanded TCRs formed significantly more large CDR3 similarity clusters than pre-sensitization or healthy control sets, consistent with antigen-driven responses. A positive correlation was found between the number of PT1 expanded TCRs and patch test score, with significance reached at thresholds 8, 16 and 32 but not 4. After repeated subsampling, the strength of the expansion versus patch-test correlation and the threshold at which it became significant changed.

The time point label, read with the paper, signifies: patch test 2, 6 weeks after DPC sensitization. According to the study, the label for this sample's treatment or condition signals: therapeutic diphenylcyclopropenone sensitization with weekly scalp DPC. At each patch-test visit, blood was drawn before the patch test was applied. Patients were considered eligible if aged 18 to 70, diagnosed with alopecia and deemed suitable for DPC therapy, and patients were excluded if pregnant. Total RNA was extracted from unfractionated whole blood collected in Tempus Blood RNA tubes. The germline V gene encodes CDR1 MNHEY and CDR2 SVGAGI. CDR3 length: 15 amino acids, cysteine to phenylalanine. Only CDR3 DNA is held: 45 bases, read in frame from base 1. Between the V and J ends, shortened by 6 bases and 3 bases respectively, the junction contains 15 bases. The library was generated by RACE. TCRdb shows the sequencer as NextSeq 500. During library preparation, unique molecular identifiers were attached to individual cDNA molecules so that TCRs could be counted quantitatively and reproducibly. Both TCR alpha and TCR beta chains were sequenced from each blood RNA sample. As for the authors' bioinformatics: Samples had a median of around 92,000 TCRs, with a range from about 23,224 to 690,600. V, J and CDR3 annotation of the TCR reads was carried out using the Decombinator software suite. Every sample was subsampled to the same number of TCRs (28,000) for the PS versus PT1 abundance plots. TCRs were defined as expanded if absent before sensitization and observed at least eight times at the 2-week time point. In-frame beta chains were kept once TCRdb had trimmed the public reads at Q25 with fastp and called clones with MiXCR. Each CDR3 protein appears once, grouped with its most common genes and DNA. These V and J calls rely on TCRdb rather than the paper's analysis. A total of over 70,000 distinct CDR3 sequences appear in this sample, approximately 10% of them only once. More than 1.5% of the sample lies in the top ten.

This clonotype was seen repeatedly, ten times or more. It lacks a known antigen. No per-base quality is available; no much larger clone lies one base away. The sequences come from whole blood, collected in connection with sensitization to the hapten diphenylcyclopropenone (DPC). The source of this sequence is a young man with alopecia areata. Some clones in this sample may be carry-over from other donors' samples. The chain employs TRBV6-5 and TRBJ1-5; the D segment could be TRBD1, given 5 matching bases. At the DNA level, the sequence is TGTGCCAGCAGCCCCGGGGGAGGGAACAATCAGCCCCAGCATTTT. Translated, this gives CASSPGGGNNQPQHF.